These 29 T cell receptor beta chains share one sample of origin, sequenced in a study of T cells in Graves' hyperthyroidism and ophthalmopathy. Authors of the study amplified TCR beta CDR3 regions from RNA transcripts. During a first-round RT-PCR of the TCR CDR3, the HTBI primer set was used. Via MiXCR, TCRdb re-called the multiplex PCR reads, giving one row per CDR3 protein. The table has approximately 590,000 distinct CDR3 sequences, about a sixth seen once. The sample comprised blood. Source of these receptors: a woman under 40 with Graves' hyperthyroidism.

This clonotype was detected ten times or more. CDR3 bases: TGTGCCAGCAGTAAAGACAGGGGGATTAGTGGCTACACCTTC. Amino acids: CASSKDRGISGYTF. V is TRBV2 and J is TRBJ1-2; 9 bases map to TRBD1. The germline gives CDR1 SNHLY, CDR2 FYNNEI. With V trimmed by 5 bases and J by 7 bases, 8 bases remained unmatched. The CDR3 is 14 amino acids.

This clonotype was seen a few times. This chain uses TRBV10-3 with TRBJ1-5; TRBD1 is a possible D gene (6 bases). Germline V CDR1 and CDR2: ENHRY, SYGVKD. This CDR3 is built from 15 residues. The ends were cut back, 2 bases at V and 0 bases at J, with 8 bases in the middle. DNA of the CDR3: TGTGCCATCAGTGAGGGACAGAATAGCAATCAGCCCCAGCATTTT. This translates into CAISEGQNSNQPQHF.

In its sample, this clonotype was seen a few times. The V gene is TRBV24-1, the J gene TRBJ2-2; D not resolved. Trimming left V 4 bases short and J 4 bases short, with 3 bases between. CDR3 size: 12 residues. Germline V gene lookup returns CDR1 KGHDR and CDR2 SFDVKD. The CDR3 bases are TGTGCCACCAGTGAGGTCACCGGGGAGCTGTTTTTT. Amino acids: CATSEVTGELFF.

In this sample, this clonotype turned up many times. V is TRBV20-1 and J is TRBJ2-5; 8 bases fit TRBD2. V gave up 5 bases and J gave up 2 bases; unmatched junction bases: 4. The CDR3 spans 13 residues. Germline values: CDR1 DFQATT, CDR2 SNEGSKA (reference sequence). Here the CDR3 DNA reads TGCAGTGCTGCTAGCGGGCCGCAAGAGACCCAGTACTTC. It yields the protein CSAASGPQETQYF.

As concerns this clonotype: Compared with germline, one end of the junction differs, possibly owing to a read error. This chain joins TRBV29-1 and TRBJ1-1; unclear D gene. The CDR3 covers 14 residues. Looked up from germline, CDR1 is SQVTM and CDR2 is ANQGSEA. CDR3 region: CSVELIWGNTETFF. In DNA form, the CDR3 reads TGCAGCGTTGAACTCATATGGGGAAACACTGAAACTTTCTTT.

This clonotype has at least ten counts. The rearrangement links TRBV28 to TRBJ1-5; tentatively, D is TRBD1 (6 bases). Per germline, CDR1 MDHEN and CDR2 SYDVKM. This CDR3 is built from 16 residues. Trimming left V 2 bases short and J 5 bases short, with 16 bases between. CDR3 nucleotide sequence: TGTGCCAGCAGTTTAGCCCTCGGACAGAACCATCAGCCCCAGCATTTT. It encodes CASSLALGQNHQPQHF.

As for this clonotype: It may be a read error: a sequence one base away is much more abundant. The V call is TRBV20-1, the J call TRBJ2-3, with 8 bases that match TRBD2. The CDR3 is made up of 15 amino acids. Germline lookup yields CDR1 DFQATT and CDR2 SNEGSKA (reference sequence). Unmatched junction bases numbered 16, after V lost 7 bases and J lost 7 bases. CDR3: CSVEISGSQANTQYF. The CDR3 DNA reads TGCAGTGTGGAAATAAGCGGGAGTCAGGCAAATACGCAGTATTTT.

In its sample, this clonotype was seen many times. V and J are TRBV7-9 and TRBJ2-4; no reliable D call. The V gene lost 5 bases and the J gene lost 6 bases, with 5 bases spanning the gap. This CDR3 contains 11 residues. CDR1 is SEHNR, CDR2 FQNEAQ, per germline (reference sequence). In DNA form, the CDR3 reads TGTGCCAGCAGCCTGGGAAACATTCAGTACTTC. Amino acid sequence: CASSLGNIQYF.

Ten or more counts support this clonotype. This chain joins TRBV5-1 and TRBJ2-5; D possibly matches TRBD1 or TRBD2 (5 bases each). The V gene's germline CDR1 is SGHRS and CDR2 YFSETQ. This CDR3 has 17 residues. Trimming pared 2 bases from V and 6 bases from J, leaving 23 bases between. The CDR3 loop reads CASSLSHSGTPWKTQYF. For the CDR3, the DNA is TGCGCCAGCAGCTTATCCCATTCCGGGACGCCCTGGAAGACCCAGTACTTC.

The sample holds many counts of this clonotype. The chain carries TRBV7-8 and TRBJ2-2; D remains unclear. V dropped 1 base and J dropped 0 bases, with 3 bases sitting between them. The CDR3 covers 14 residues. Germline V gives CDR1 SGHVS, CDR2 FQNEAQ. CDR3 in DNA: TGTGCCAGCAGCTTAGGCTCGAACACCGGGGAGCTGTTTTTT. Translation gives CASSLGSNTGELFF. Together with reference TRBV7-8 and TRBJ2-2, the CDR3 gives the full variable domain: GAGVSQSPRYKVAKRGQDVALRCDPISGHVSLFWYQQALGQGPEFLTYFQNEAQLDKSGLPSDRFFAERPEGSVSTLKIQRTQQEDSAVYLCASSLGSNTGELFFGEGSRLTVL.

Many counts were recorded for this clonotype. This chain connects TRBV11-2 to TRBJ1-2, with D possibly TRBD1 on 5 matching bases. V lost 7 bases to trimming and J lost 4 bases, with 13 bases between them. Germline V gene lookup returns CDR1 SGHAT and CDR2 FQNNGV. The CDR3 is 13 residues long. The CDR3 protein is CASTHGGTYGYTF. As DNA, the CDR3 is TGTGCCAGCACCCACGGGGGGACCTATGGCTACACCTTC. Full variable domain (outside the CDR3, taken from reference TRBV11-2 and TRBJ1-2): EAGVAQSPRYKIIEKRQSVAFWCNPISGHATLYWYQQILGQGPKLLIQFQNNGVVDDSQLPKDRFSAERLKGVDSTLKIQPAKLEDSAVYLCASTHGGTYGYTFGSGTRLTVV.

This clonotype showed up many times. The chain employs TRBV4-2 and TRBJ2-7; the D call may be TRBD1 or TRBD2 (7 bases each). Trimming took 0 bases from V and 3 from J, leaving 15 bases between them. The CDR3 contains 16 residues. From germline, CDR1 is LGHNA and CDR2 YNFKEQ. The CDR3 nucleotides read TGTGCCAGCAGCCAAGATCCACAGGGGAGGGTCTACGAGCAGTACTTC. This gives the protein CASSQDPQGRVYEQYF.

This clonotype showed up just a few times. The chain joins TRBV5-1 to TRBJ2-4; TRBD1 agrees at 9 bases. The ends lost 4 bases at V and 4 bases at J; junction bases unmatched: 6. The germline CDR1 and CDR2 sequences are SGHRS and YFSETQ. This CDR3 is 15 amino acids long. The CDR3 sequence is CASSLGTGTKNIQYF. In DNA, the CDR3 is TGCGCCAGCAGCCTGGGGACAGGGACAAAAAACATTCAGTACTTC.

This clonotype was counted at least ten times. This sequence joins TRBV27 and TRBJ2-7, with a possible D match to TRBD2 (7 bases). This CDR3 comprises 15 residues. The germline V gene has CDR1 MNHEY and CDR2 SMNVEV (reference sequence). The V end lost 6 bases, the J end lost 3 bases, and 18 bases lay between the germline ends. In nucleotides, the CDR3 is TGTGCCAGCAGATCCGACAGCGGGACATACTACGAGCAGTACTTC. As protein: CASRSDSGTYYEQYF.

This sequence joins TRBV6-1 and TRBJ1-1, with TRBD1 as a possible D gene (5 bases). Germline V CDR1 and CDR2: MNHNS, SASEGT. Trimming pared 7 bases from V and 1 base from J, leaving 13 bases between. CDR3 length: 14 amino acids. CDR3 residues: CASTSQATNTEAFF. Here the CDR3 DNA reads TGTGCCAGCACCTCACAGGCAACGAACACTGAAGCTTTCTTT.

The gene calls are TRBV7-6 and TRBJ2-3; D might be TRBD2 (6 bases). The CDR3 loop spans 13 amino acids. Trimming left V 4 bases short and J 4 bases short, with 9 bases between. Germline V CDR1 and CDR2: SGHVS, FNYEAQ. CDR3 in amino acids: CASSSGDPDTQYF. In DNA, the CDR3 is TGTGCCAGCAGCTCGGGAGATCCAGATACGCAGTATTTT.

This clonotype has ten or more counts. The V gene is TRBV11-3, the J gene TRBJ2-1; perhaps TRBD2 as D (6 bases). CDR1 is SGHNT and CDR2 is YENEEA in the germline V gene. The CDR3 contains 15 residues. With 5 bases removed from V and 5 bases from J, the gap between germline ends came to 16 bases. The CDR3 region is CASSRRGGAHNEQFF. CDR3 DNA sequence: TGTGCCAGCAGCCGTCGCGGCGGGGCGCACAATGAGCAGTTCTTC.

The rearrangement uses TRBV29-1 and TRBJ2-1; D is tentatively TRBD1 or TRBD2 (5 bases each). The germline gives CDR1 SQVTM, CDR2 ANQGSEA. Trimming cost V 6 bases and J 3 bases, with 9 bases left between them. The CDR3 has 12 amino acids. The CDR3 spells CSVGTIYNEQFF. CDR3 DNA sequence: TGCAGCGTCGGGACCATCTACAATGAGCAGTTCTTC.

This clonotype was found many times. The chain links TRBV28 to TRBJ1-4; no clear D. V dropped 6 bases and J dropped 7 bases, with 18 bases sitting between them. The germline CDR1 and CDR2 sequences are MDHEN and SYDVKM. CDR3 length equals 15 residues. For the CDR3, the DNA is TGTGCCAGCAGCGCTCCGGGAATTAAGAGTGAAAAACTGTTTTTT. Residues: CASSAPGIKSEKLFF.

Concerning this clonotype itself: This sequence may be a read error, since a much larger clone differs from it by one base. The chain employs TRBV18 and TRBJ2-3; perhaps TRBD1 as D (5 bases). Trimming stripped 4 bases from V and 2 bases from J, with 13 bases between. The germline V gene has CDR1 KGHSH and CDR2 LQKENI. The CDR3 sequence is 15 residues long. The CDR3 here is CASSLGATDTDTQYF. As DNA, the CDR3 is TGTGCCAGCTCACTAGGGGCAACTGACACAGATACGCAGTATTTT. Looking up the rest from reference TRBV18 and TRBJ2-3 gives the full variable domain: NAGVMQNPRHLVRRRGQEARLRCSPMKGHSHVYWYRQLPEEGLKFMVYLQKENIIDESGMPKERFSAEFPKEGPSILRIQQVVRGDSAAYFCASSLGATDTDTQYFGPGTRLTVL.

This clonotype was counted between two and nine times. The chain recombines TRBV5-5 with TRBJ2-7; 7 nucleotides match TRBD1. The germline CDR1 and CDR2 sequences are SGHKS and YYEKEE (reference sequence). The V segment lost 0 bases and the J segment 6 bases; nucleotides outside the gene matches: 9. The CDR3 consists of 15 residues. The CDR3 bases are TGTGCCAGCAGCTTGGCGGGACAGTGGCCCCTCGAGCAGTACTTC. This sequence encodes CASSLAGQWPLEQYF.

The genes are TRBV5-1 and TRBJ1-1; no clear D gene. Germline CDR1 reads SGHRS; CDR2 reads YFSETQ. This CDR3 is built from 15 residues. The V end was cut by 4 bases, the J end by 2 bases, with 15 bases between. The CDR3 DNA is TGCGCCAGCAGCCCGGCGGGAGGGCCCAACACTGAAGCTTTCTTT. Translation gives CASSPAGGPNTEAFF.

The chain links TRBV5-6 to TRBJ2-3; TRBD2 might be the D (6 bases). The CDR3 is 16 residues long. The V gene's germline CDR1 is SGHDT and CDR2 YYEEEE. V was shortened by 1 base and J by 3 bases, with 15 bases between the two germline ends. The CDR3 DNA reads TGTGCCAGCAGCTTGTTGACTAGAGGTTTAACAGATACGCAGTATTTT. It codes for CASSLLTRGLTDTQYF.

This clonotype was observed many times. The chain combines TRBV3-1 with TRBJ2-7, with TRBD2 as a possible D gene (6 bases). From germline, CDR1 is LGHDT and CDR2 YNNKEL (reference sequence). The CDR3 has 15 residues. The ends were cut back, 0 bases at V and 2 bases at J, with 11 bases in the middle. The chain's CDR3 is CASSQDIAAAYEQYF. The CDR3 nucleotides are TGTGCCAGCAGCCAAGATATAGCGGCCGCCTACGAGCAGTACTTC.

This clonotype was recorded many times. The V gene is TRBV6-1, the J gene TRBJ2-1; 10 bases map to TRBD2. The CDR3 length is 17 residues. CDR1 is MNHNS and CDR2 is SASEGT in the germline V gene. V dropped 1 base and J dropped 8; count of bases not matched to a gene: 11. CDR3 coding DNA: TGTGCCAGCAGTGAAGTGGGACTAGCGAAGCCCCCCTATGAGCAGTTCTTC. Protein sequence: CASSEVGLAKPPYEQFF.

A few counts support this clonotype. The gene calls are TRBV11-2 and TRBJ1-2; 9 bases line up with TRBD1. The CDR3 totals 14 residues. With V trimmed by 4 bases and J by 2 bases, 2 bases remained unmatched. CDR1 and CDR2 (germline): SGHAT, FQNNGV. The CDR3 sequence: CASSWDRVNYGYTF. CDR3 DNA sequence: TGTGCCAGCAGCTGGGACAGGGTAAACTATGGCTACACCTTC.

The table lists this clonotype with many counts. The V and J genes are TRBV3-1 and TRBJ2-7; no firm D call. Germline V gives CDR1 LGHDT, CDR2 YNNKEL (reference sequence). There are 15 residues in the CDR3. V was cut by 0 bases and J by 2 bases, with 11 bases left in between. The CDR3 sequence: CASSQDRSSTYEQYF. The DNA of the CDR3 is TGTGCCAGCAGCCAAGATCGGAGCAGTACCTACGAGCAGTACTTC.

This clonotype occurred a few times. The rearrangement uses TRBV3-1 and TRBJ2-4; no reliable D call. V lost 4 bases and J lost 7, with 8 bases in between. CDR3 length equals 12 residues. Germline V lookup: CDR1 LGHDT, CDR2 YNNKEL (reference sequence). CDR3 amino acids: CASSRQNNIQYF. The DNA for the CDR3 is TGTGCCAGCAGCCGTCAAAATAACATTCAGTACTTC. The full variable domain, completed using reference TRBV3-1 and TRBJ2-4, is DTAVSQTPKYLVTQMGNDKSIKCEQNLGHDTMYWYKQDSKKFLKIMFSYNNKELIINETVPNRFSPKSPDKAHLNLHINSLELGDSAVYFCASSRQNNIQYFGAGTRLSVL.

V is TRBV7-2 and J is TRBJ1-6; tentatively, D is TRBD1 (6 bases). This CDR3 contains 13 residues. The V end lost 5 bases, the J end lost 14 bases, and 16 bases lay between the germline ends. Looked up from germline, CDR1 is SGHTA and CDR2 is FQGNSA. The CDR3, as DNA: TGTGCCAGCAGCAGTAATATCGGGACAACCCTCCACTTT. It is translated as CASSSNIGTTLHF.